There are a few counts of the clone carrying this T cell receptor (beta chain). Its matching antigen is unknown. TCRdb keeps only in-frame clones here, not all; method: immunoSEQ multiplex PCR. The data contain over a million clones, about four fifths of them singletons. Between the trimmed V and J ends, which lost 4 bases and 1 base, there was a span of 11 bases. The germline V gene has CDR1 MNHEY and CDR2 SMNVEV (reference sequence). This CDR3 comprises 14 residues. These data come from a study of shared clonotypes between healthy human individuals. General study results and limits: Clonotype sharing levels among donors were expected to vary with sequencing depth.

This clonotype was obtained from a man younger than 30 in good health. Some clones in this sample may be carry-over from other donors' samples. This chain uses TRBV27 with TRBJ2-7, with a tentative D call TRBD1 (6 bases). Sequencing was performed on memory CD4+ T cells from PBMCs. Subset given: CD45RA-negative fraction. The CDR3 here is CASSYRDTSYEQYF. The CDR3 region has the DNA TGTGCCAGCAGTTACCGGGACACTTCCTACGAGCAGTACTTC.